This TCR beta chain was identified during a study of graft-versus-host responses after intestinal transplantation. Across the whole study: Among the recipients, transplants were multivisceral, liver-intestinal, or isolated intestinal. Points from the study as a whole: Recipient marrow harbored GvH clones, some of which surfaced first in ileum or blood. Patients who carried graft-donor T cell macrochimerism also had high graft-versus-host to host-versus-graft clonal ratios in their allografts.

Repertoires were generated with immunoSEQ multiplex PCR, while TCRdb's copy carries only in-frame clones and drops some. Here the sample spans 57,000 or so clones, around nine tenths being singletons. About this clone itself: What it binds is unknown.

The receptor was derived from a human patient who received an intestinal transplant, so some T cells may come from the graft donor. Source: PBMCs, taken almost 120 days after intestinal transplantation.

CDR3 sequence (DNA): TGTGCCACCAGGAGCGGAGCGGGAGTGGAGCAGTTCTTC. Translation: CATRSGAGVEQFF. The rearrangement links TRBV15 to TRBJ2-1; 8 nucleotides line up with TRBD2. Trimming at V came to 6 bases and at J to 10 bases, leaving 8 bases not matched to a gene. The CDR3 has 13 amino acids. Germline loops: CDR1 LNHNV, CDR2 YYDKDF (reference sequence).